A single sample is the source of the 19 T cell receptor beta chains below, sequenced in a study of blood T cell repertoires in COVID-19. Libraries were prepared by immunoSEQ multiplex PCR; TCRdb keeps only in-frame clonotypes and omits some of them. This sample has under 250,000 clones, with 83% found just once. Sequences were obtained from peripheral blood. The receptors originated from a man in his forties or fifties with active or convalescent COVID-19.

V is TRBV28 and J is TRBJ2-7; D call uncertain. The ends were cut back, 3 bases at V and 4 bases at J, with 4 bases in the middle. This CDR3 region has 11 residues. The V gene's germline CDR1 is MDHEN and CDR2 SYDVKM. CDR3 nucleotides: TGTGCCAGCAGTTTTCTGTACGAGCAGTACTTC. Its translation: CASSFLYEQYF. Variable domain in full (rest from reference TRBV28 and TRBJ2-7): DVKVTQSSRYLVKRTGEKVFLECVQDMDHENMFWYRQDPGLGLRLIYFSYDVKMKEKGDIPEGYSVSREKKERFSLILESASTNQTSMYLCASSFLYEQYFGPGTRLTVT.

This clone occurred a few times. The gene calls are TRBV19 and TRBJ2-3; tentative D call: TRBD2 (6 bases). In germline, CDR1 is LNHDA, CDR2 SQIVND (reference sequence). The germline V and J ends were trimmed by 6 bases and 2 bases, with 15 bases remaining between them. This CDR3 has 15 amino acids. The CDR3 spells CASSPSDPITDTQYF. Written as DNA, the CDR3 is TGTGCCAGTAGCCCTAGCGATCCGATCACAGATACGCAGTATTTT.

CDR3 loop: CAWQSGQLHEAFF. In DNA form, the CDR3 reads TGTGCCTGGCAATCTGGACAGTTACATGAAGCTTTCTTT. This chain uses TRBV30 with TRBJ1-1; D may be TRBD1 (6 bases). The germline V gene encodes CDR1 GTSNPN and CDR2 SVGIG (reference sequence). This CDR3 has 13 amino acids. Trimming took 5 bases from V and 7 from J, leaving 17 bases between them.

CDR3 loop: CASSLPGGGEFF. CDR3 DNA sequence: TGTGCCAGCAGTCTCCCAGGGGGCGGAGAGTTCTTC. The genes are TRBV6-5 and TRBJ2-1; 8 nucleotides line up with TRBD1. J lost 14 bases, V lost 5 bases, and 8 bases had no gene match. CDR3 length: 12 residues. Germline V gene sequence: CDR1 MNHEY, CDR2 SVGAGI.

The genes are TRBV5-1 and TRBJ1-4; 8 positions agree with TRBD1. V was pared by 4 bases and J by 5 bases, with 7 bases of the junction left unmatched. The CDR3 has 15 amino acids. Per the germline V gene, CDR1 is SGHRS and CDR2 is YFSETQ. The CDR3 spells CASSTAGDRNEKLFF. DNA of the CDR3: TGCGCCAGCAGCACCGCGGGGGACAGGAATGAAAAACTGTTTTTT. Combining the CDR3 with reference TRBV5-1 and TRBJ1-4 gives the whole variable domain KAGVTQTPRYLIKTRGQQVTLSCSPISGHRSVSWYQQTPGQGLQFLFEYFSETQRNKGNFPGRFSGRQFSNSRSEMNVSTLELGDSALYLCASSTAGDRNEKLFFGSGTQLSVL.

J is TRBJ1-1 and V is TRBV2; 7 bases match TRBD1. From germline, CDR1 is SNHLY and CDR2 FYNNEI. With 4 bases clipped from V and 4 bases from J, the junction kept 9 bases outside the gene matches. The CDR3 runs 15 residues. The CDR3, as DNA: TGTGCCAGCAGTGTCGGAGGGGGCGCTTTCACTGAAGCTTTCTTT. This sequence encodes CASSVGGGAFTEAFF.

The CDR3 spells CASSLGASDDHEQYF. In DNA form, the CDR3 reads TGTGCCAGCAGCTTAGGCGCCAGCGACGACCACGAGCAGTACTTC. This chain uses TRBV7-9 with TRBJ2-7; D gene uncertain. The CDR3 runs 15 residues. CDR1 SEHNR and CDR2 FQNEAQ come from the germline V gene (reference sequence). Trimming left V 1 base short and J 5 bases short, with 15 bases between.

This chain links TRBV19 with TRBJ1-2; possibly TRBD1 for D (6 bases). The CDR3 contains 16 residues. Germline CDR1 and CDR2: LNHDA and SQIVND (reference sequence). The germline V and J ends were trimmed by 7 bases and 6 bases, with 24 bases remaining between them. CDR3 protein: CASTLGGGVSGDGYTF. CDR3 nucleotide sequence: TGTGCCAGTACCCTAGGGGGGGGCGTCTCAGGAGATGGCTACACCTTC.

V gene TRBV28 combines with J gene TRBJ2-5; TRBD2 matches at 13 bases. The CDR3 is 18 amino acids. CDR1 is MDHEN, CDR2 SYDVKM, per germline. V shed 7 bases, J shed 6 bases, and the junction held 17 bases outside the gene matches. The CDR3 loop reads CASTRNQLAGGPRQTQYF. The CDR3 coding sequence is TGTGCCAGCACCCGCAACCAACTAGCGGGAGGGCCGCGGCAGACCCAGTACTTC.

The CDR3 nucleotides read TGTGCCACAGGACAGGCCCAAGAGACCCAGTACTTC. It yields the protein CATGQAQETQYF. The rearrangement joins TRBV15 to TRBJ2-5, with TRBD1 matching 7 bases. The CDR3 extends over 12 amino acids. With V trimmed by 9 bases and J by 1 base, 2 bases remained unmatched. Germline loops: CDR1 LNHNV, CDR2 YYDKDF (reference sequence). Filled out from reference TRBV15 and TRBJ2-5, the complete variable domain reads DAMVIQNPRYQVTQFGKPVTLSCSQTLNHNVMYWYQQKSSQAPKLLFHYYDKDFNNEADTPDNFQSRRPNTSFCFLDIRSPGLGDTAMYLCATGQAQETQYFGPGTRLLVL.

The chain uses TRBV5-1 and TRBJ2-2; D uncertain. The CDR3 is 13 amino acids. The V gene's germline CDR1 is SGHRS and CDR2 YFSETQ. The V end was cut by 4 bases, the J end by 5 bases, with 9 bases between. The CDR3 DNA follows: TGCGCCAGCAGCGACCGACTGACCGGGGAGCTGTTTTTT. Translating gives CASSDRLTGELFF.

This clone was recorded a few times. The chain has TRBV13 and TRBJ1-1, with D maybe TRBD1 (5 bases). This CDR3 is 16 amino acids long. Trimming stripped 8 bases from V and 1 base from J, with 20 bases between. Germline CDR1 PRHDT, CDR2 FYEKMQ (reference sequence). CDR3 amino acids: CASGTHPQTGNTEAFF. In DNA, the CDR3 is TGTGCCAGCGGCACACACCCCCAAACAGGGAACACTGAAGCTTTCTTT.

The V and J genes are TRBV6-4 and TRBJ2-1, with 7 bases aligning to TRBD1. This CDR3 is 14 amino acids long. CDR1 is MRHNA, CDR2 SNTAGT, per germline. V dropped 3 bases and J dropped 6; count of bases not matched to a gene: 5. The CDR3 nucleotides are TGTGCCAGCAGTGAAACAGGGGAATCCAATGAGCAGTTCTTC. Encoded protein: CASSETGESNEQFF.

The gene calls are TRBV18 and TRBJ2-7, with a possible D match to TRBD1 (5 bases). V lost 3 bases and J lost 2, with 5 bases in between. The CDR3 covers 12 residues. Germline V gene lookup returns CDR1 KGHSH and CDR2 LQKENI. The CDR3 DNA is TGTGCCAGCTCACCGGGGCCCTACGAGCAGTACTTC. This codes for CASSPGPYEQYF.

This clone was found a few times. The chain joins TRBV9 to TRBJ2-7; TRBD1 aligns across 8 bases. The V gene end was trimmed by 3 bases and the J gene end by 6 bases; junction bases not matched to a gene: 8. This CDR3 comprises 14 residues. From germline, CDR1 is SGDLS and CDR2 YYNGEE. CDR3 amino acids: CASSAQTGASEQYF. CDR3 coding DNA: TGTGCCAGCAGCGCCCAGACAGGGGCGAGCGAGCAGTACTTC.

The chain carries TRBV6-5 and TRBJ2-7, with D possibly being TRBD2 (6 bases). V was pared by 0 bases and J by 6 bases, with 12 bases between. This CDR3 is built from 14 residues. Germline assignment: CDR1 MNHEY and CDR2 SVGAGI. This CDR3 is CASSYSTRWGEQYF. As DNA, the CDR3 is TGTGCCAGCAGTTACTCGACTAGGTGGGGCGAGCAGTACTTC.

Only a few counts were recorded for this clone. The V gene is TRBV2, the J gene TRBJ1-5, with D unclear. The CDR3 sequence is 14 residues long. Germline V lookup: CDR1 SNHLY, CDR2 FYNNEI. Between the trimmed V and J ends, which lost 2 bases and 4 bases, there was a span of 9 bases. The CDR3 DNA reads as TGTGCCAGCAGTGAACAGGTTGGGAATCAGCCCCAGCATTTT. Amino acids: CASSEQVGNQPQHF. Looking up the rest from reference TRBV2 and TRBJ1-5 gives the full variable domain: EPEVTQTPSHQVTQMGQEVILRCVPISNHLYFYWYRQILGQKVEFLVSFYNNEISEKSEIFDDQFSVERPDGSNFTLKIRSTKLEDSAMYFCASSEQVGNQPQHFGDGTRLSIL.

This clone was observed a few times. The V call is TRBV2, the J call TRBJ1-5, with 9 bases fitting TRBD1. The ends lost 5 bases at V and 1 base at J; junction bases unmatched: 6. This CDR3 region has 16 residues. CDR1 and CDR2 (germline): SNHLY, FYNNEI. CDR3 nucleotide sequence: TGTGCCAGCAGTCCCCGACAGGGGGAGAGCAATCAGCCCCAGCATTTT. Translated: CASSPRQGESNQPQHF.

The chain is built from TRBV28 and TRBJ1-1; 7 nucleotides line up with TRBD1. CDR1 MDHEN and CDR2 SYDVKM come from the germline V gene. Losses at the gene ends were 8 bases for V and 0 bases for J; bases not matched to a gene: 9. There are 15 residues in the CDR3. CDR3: CASGTGTAMNTEAFF. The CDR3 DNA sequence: TGTGCCAGCGGGACCGGGACAGCCATGAACACTGAAGCTTTCTTT.